This record concerns one TCR beta chain sequence. No antigen is known for it. The data originate from a study of cytomegalovirus exposure and HLA in healthy donors. General study findings and limits: A few CMV-associated chains were confirmed in vitro to be specific for CMV antigens.

Trimming removed 2 bases from V and 1 base from J, with 11 bases in between. Germline values: CDR1 SGHTA, CDR2 FQGTGA. This CDR3 is 15 amino acids long. The PCR made use of 60 Vbeta and 13 Jbeta primers. TCRdb's table, derived via immunoSEQ multiplex PCR, lists solely in-frame clones and lacks some. The repertoire holds over 55,000 clones, with 80% as singletons. The V gene is TRBV7-3, the J gene TRBJ1-1; D not certain. Source material: PBMCs. The sequence was collected from a male donor in good health and CMV-seronegative. The CDR3 region has the DNA TGTGCCAGCAGCTTAGGAGGCCAGGCGAACACTGAAGCTTTCTTT. This sequence encodes CASSLGGQANTEAFF.